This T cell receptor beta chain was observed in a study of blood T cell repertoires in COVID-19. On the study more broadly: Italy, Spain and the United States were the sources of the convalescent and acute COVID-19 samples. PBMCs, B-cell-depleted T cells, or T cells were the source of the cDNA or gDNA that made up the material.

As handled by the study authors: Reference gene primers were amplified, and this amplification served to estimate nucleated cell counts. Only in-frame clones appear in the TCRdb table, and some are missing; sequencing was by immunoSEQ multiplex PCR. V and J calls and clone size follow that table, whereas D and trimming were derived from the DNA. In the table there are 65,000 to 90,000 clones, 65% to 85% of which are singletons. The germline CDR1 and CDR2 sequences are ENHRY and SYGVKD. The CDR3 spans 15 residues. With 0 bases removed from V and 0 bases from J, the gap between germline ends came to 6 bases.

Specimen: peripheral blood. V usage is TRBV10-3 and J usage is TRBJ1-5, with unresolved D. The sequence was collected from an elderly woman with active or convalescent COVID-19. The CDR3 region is CAISESELSNQPQHF. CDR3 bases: TGTGCCATCAGTGAGTCGGAGCTTAGCAATCAGCCCCAGCATTTT.